This T cell receptor (beta chain) was obtained from a study of T cells in Graves' hyperthyroidism and ophthalmopathy. Study-wide results and limits: Most clonotypes that expanded in the thyroid above 0.001 also showed up in blood.

For Graves' hyperthyroidism to be stable, ophthalmopathy could not progress within 18 months. Uncontrolled infection, other autoimmune disease, pregnancy or lactation led to exclusion. Using 9.5 to 10 ml of fresh peripheral blood, PBMCs were prepared. Looked up from germline, CDR1 is LNHNV and CDR2 is YYDKDF (reference sequence). The CDR3 runs 20 residues. Concerning this clonotype: Antigen: not known.

TCR beta CDR3 region amplification was performed from RNA transcripts. With the HTBI primer set, the TCR CDR3 went through a first round of RT-PCR. TCRdb passed the multiplex PCR reads through MiXCR, listing each CDR3 protein once. Among roughly 380,000 distinct CDR3 sequences listed, roughly an eighth were seen once. Sequencing used blood. The origin of this receptor is a woman aged 18-29 years with Graves' hyperthyroidism. The genes are TRBV15 and TRBJ2-7; tentative D call: TRBD2 (6 bases). The J call may be wrong; the DNA end is better matched by TRBJ2-1. CDR3 sequence (DNA): TGTGCCACCAGCATTCCGAGAGGGCCCAGGGCCCCCGGAGGGCACTACGAGCAGTTCTTC. As protein: CATSIPRGPRAPGGHYEQFF.